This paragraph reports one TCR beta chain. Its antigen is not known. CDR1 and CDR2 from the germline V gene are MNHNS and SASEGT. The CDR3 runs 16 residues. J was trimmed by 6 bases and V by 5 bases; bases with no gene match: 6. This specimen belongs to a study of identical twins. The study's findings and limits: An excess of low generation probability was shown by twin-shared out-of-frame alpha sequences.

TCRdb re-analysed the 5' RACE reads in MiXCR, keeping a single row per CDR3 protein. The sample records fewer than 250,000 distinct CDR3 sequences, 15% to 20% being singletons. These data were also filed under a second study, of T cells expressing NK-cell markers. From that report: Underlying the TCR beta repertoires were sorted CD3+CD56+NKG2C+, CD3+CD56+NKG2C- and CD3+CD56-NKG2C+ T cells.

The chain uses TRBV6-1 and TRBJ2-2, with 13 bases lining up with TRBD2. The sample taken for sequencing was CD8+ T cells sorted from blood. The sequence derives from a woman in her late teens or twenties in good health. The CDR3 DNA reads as TGTGCCAGCAGTCCCGGACTAGCGGGAGACTCCGGGGAGCTGTTTTTT. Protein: CASSPGLAGDSGELFF.